These 14 T cell receptor beta chains were all obtained from the same sample, sequenced in a study of cytomegalovirus exposure and HLA in healthy donors (dated by TCRdb to about 2017). Library preparation used the immunoSEQ multiplex PCR assay. The multiplex PCR relied on a mix of 60 forward primers for TCR Vbeta segments and 13 reverse primers for TCR Jbeta segments. The table was pulled from immuneACCESS by TCRdb, which kept in-frame rearrangements only. Such tables lose some clones; where checked, under half of the loss comes from unresolved V genes, and the rest has no known cause. The sample yields 160,000 or so clones; around four fifths were counted once. About 1.4% of the sample is held by the ten biggest clonotypes. What was sequenced was PBMCs. The receptors stem from a woman aged 25 to 39 in good health and CMV-seronegative.

The rearrangement uses TRBV7-8 and TRBJ2-7; D not resolved. CDR1 and CDR2 from the germline V gene are SGHVS and FQNEAQ. The CDR3 loop spans 12 amino acids. V lost 5 bases to trimming and J lost 2 bases, with 7 bases between them. In DNA form, the CDR3 reads TGTGCCAGCAGCCCGTATACCTACGAGCAGTACTTC. It specifies CASSPYTYEQYF.

V usage is TRBV5-1 and J usage is TRBJ2-7; TRBD1 aligns across 9 bases. This CDR3 spans 14 amino acids. The junction had 4 bases not matched to a gene; V was cut back by 4 bases and J by 2 bases. From germline, CDR1 is SGHRS and CDR2 YFSETQ. This CDR3 reads CASSPWTGAYEQYF. As DNA, the CDR3 is TGCGCCAGCAGCCCATGGACAGGGGCCTACGAGCAGTACTTC.

This clone was detected only a few times. The chain employs TRBV19 and TRBJ2-5, with a possible D match to TRBD1 (5 bases). The CDR3 contains 15 residues. Between the trimmed V and J ends, which lost 1 base and 3 bases, there was a span of 12 bases. The germline CDR1 and CDR2 sequences are LNHDA and SQIVND (reference sequence). CDR3 in amino acids: CASSIAPTVKETQYF. Here the CDR3 DNA reads TGTGCCAGTAGTATAGCCCCGACAGTTAAAGAGACCCAGTACTTC.

V and J are TRBV30 and TRBJ1-1, with 8 nucleotides matching TRBD1. The germline V gene encodes CDR1 GTSNPN and CDR2 SVGIG (reference sequence). The CDR3 spans 16 residues. Losses at the gene ends were 3 bases for V and 1 base for J; bases not matched to a gene: 10. CDR3 sequence (DNA): TGTGCCTGGAGGGGAAGACAGGGGCCCTCGAACACTGAAGCTTTCTTT. Amino acids: CAWRGRQGPSNTEAFF.

This CDR3 reads CASRFFPDRGGRSPLHF. The CDR3 coding sequence is TGTGCAAGTCGCTTCTTCCCCGACAGGGGAGGAAGGTCACCCCTCCACTTT. V is TRBV12-2 and J is TRBJ1-6; the table's D call TRBD1 went unverified against the DNA. TRBV12-2 is classified as a pseudogene. The CDR3 spans 17 residues.

This clone has only a few counts. V usage is TRBV28 and J usage is TRBJ1-1; no clear D gene. The V and J ends lost 5 bases and 0 bases respectively, with 13 bases between them. Looked up from germline, CDR1 is MDHEN and CDR2 is SYDVKM. CDR3 length equals 15 residues. CDR3 bases: TGTGCCAGCAGTCTACTCACCTCGGTGAACACTGAAGCTTTCTTT. Residues: CASSLLTSVNTEAFF.

The CDR3 is CASSPEVMRNTEAFF. Here the CDR3 DNA reads TGTGCCAGCAGCCCGGAGGTGATGAGGAACACTGAAGCTTTCTTT. The J gene is TRBJ1-1, the V gene TRBV5-4, with no clear D. The CDR3 consists of 15 residues. V was trimmed by 4 bases and J by 1 base, leaving 14 bases between them. Germline CDR1 SGHNT, CDR2 YYREEE (reference sequence).

In DNA form, the CDR3 reads TGTGCCAGGACCCGGACTCTATACGAGCAGTACTTC. Protein sequence: CARTRTLYEQYF. The genes are TRBV5-4 and TRBJ2-7, with D perhaps matching TRBD2 (5 bases). The germline V gene has CDR1 SGHNT and CDR2 YYREEE (reference sequence). This CDR3 comprises 12 residues. Trimming took 8 bases from V and 4 from J, leaving 13 bases between them.

The rearrangement uses TRBV6-5 and TRBJ2-2; 7 bases line up with TRBD1. Germline CDR1 and CDR2: MNHEY and SVGAGI. The CDR3 is made up of 14 amino acids. V trimming: 6 bases; J trimming: 6 bases; junction bases outside the gene matches: 7. The CDR3 protein is CASRRQGSAGELFF. CDR3 nucleotides: TGTGCCAGCAGAAGACAGGGTAGCGCCGGGGAGCTGTTTTTT.

The chain is built from TRBV6-6 and TRBJ2-7; TRBD2 is a possible D gene (5 bases). CDR3 length equals 13 residues. The V end was cut by 0 bases, the J end by 5 bases, with 8 bases between. Germline values: CDR1 MNHNY, CDR2 SVGAGI (reference sequence). As DNA, the CDR3 is TGTGCCAGCAGTTACTCCGGGGTCCACGAGCAGTACTTC. This encodes CASSYSGVHEQYF.

This chain uses TRBV5-1 with TRBJ2-7; TRBD1 is a possible D gene (8 bases). V was cut by 4 bases and J by 5 bases, with 22 bases left in between. Germline CDR1 is SGHRS and CDR2 is YFSETQ. This CDR3 region has 16 residues. CDR3: CASSSIKTGAGDEQYF. The CDR3 DNA sequence: TGCGCCAGCAGCAGTATAAAGACAGGGGCGGGGGACGAGCAGTACTTC.

The CDR3 region is CASRDRGTDTQYF. The CDR3 DNA is TGTGCCAGTAGGGACAGGGGCACAGATACGCAGTATTTT. The gene calls are TRBV19 and TRBJ2-3, with 8 bases lining up with TRBD1. The ends lost 6 bases at V and 1 base at J; junction bases unmatched: 0. The CDR3 extends over 13 amino acids. Germline CDR1 and CDR2: LNHDA and SQIVND (reference sequence). The complete variable domain, with remaining parts taken from reference TRBV19 and TRBJ2-3, reads DGGITQSPKYLFRKEGQNVTLSCEQNLNHDAMYWYRQDPGQGLRLIYYSQIVNDFQKGDIAEGYSVSREKKESFPLTVTSAQKNPTAFYLCASRDRGTDTQYFGPGTRLTVL.

V is TRBV5-1 and J is TRBJ2-7, with D possibly being TRBD1 (5 bases). The CDR3 runs 14 residues. In germline, CDR1 is SGHRS, CDR2 YFSETQ. Trimming stripped 1 base from V and 0 bases from J, with 8 bases between. The CDR3, as DNA: TGCGCCAGCAGCTTGCGACAGAGCTCCTACGAGCAGTACTTC. Its protein is CASSLRQSSYEQYF.

This chain links TRBV30 with TRBJ2-7, with 12 nucleotides matching TRBD2. The CDR3 loop spans 15 amino acids. V shed 5 bases and J 4 bases; nucleotides not matched to a gene: 9. Germline CDR1 reads GTSNPN; CDR2 reads SVGIG (reference sequence). The CDR3: CAWCPGLAGHYEQYF. For the CDR3, the DNA is TGTGCCTGGTGCCCGGGACTAGCGGGTCATTACGAGCAGTACTTC.